The sequence of this T cell receptor (beta chain) was determined in a study of Ad26.COV2.S vaccination and SARS-CoV-2 variants. Study as a whole: Donor was one of the participants in the Ad26.COV2.S arm of the COV1001 trial. Findings and caveats of the study: Breadth and depth estimates from TCRs may understate total T cell responses.

Points on this clone: Antigen unknown.

Indicated treatment: some 20 received Ad26.COV2.S at low or high dose, single or two shots; about 5 received placebo; per-sample allocation not given. Specimen acquisition occurred on day 63 following the initial vaccine or placebo injection. Measured with immunoSEQ multiplex PCR; TCRdb has only the in-frame clones, and not every one. This table holds around 400,000 clones, more than 80% found once. From germline, CDR1 is KGHSH and CDR2 LQKENI. The CDR3 contains 18 residues. Trimming removed 3 bases from V and 0 bases from J, with 17 bases in between. The chain is built from TRBV18 and TRBJ2-2; D call uncertain. Material: peripheral blood, obtained in a trial of Ad26.COV2.S vaccine versus placebo. This clonotype was sampled from a person aged 18 to 59 who received the Ad26.COV2.S COVID-19 vaccine or a placebo. CDR3 residues: CASSPLGPPHANTGELFF. DNA of the CDR3: TGTGCCAGCTCACCCCTCGGGCCCCCACACGCGAACACCGGGGAGCTGTTTTTT.